Sequencing of this TCR beta chain was carried out in a study of spatial heterogeneity in lung cancer. Study-level findings and limits: In tumors, expanded intratumoral alpha and beta TCR counts tracked mutation counts.

TCRdb reanalysed the 5' RACE reads using MiXCR and keeps one entry per CDR3 protein. Counted here are under 15,000 distinct CDR3 sequences, 5.6% occurring once; the ten biggest clones make up around 10%. Time point of the sample: sample taken at primary tumor resection. The cohort: 70 to 75 early-stage, untreated non-small cell lung cancer patients. The sequenced material consisted of unsorted whole RNA from tumor, nontumor lung or frozen PBMC. The germline V gene encodes CDR1 SEHNR and CDR2 FQNEAQ (reference sequence). V was shortened by 4 bases and J by 0 bases, with 7 bases between the two germline ends. CDR3 length: 14 residues. This clonotype was observed many times. The antigen is undetermined. The library was built for alpha chains, so this beta chain is an off-target read and its size means little.

The rearrangement links TRBV7-9 to TRBJ1-5; D is unresolved. The sample consisted of lung tumor tissue, taken at surgery. This TCR came from a female donor with early-stage non-small cell lung cancer. CDR3 nucleotides: TGTGCCAGCAGCTCGACCTATAGCAATCAGCCCCAGCATTTT. Its translation: CASSSTYSNQPQHF.